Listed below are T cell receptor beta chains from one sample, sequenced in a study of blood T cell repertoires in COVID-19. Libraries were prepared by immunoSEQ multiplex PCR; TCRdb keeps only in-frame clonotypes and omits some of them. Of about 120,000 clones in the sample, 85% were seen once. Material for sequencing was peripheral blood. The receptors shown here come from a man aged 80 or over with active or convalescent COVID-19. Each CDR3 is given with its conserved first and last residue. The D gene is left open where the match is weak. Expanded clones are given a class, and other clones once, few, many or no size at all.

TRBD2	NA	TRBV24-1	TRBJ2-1	CATSDFRRGSGSYNEQFF	TGTGCCACCAGTGATTTCCGCCGGGGTAGCGGGAGTTACAATGAGCAGTTCTTC
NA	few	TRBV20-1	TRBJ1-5	CSASRAGRNQPQHF	TGCAGTGCTAGTAGGGCGGGTCGCAATCAGCCCCAGCATTTT
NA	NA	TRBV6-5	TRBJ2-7	CASSSPPYEQYF	TGTGCCAGCAGTTCCCCTCCCTACGAGCAGTACTTC
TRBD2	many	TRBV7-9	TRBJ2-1	CASPLVTSAPNEQFF	TGTGCCAGCCCCCTGGTAACTAGCGCTCCCAATGAGCAGTTCTTC
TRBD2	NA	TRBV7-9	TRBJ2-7	CASSLGLAGPREQYF	TGTGCCAGCAGCTTGGGACTAGCGGGACCTCGTGAGCAGTACTTC
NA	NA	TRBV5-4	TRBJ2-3	CASSSSYSTDTQYF	TGTGCCAGCAGTTCGTCCTATAGCACAGATACGCAGTATTTT
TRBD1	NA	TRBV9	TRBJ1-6	CASSVTIQGADSPLHF	TGTGCCAGCAGCGTGACGATACAGGGGGCTGATTCACCCCTCCACTTT
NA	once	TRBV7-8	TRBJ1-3	CASSYSGVSGNTIYF	TGTGCCAGCAGCTATAGCGGGGTCTCTGGAAACACCATATATTTT
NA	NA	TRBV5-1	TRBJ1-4	CASSLVPGIEKLFF	TGCGCCAGCAGCTTGGTCCCAGGGATCGAAAAACTGTTTTTT
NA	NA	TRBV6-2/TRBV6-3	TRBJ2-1	CASSLRNEQFF	TGTGCCAGCAGTTTGCGAAATGAGCAGTTCTTC
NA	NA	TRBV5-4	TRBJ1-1	CASSSGQPHTEAFF	TGTGCCAGCAGCTCAGGACAGCCACACACTGAAGCTTTCTTT
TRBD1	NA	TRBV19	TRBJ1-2	CASSLGQGSFTNYGYTF	TGTGCCAGTAGTCTAGGACAGGGGAGCTTTACGAACTATGGCTACACCTTC
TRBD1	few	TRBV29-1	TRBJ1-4	CSFHGQGQEKLFF	TGCAGCTTTCATGGACAGGGCCAAGAAAAACTGTTTTTT
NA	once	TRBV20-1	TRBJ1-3	CSASPGQGSGNTIYF	TGCAGTGCTAGTCCGGGACAAGGATCTGGAAACACCATATATTTT
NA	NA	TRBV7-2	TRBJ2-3	CASSLGLASTDTQYF	TGTGCCAGCAGCTTAGGGCTAGCCAGCACAGATACGCAGTATTTT
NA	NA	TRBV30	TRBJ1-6	CAWSPRLESPLHF	TGTGCCTGGAGTCCAAGACTGGAATCACCCCTCCACTTT
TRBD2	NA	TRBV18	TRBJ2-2	CASSRTSGRFGTGELFF	TGTGCCAGCTCAAGGACTAGCGGGAGATTTGGCACCGGGGAGCTGTTTTTT
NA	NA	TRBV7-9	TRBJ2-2	CASTQDRNTGELFF	TGTGCCAGCACCCAGGACAGAAATACCGGGGAGCTGTTTTTT
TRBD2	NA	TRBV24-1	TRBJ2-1	CATSDHVGASGNNEQFF	TGTGCCACCAGTGATCACGTCGGGGCTAGCGGGAACAATGAGCAGTTCTTC
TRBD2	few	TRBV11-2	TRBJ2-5	CASSFISPGGTGETQYF	TGTGCCAGCAGCTTTATCAGCCCGGGAGGGACGGGTGAGACCCAGTACTTC
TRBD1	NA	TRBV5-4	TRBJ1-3	CASSLDDRGGNTIYF	TGTGCCAGCAGCTTGGATGACAGGGGTGGAAACACCATATATTTT
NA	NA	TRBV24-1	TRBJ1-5	CATTPGGEGNQPQHF	TGTGCCACCACCCCGGGGGGGGAGGGCAATCAGCCCCAGCATTTT
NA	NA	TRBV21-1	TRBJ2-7	CASSKGGLAGYRVYEQYF	TGTGCCAGCAGCAAAGGGGGACTAGCGGGATATCGCGTCTACGAGCAGTACTTC
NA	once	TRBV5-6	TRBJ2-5	CASSLAAGQETQYF	TGTGCCAGCAGCTTGGCGGCAGGACAAGAGACCCAGTACTTC
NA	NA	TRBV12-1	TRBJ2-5	CASRFRAGGEEETQYF	TGTGCCAGCAGATTTCGGGCGGGAGGTGAGGAGGAGACCCAGTACTTC
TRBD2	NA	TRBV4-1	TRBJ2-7	CASSQVETSGYEQYF	TGCGCCAGCAGCCAAGTTGAAACTAGCGGCTACGAGCAGTACTTC
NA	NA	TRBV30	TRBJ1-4	CAWSNGGNSEKLFF	TGTGCCTGGAGTAACGGGGGGAACAGTGAAAAACTGTTTTTT
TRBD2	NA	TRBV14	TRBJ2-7	CASSQEIPGGVHEQYF	TGTGCCAGCAGCCAAGAAATCCCGGGAGGTGTCCACGAGCAGTACTTC
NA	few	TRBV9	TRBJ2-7	CASSITGRSYEQYF	TGTGCCAGCAGCATAACAGGTCGCTCCTACGAGCAGTACTTC
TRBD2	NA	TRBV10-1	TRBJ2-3	CASNISGRRRDTQYF	TGCGCCAGCAATATTAGCGGGCGGCGTAGAGATACGCAGTATTTT
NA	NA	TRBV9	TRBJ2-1	CASSTHNEQFF	TGTGCCAGCAGCACACACAATGAGCAGTTCTTC
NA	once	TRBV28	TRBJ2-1	CASSLNSYEQFF	TGTGCCAGCAGTCTCAACAGCTATGAGCAGTTCTTC
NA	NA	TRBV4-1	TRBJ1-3	CASSQEPRNNIGNTIYF	TGCGCCAGCAGCCAAGAACCCAGGAACAATATCGGAAACACCATATATTTT
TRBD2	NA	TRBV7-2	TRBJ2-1	CASSTRGPGGSGSLNEQFF	TGTGCCAGCAGCACCCGGGGGCCGGGGGGTAGCGGGAGTCTCAATGAGCAGTTCTTC
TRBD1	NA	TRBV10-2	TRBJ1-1	CASSERYRGSTEAFF	TGCGCCAGCAGTGAGAGGTACAGGGGTTCGACTGAAGCTTTCTTT
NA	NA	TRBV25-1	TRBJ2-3	CASSALAITDTQYF	TGTGCCAGCAGTGCCCTAGCAATAACAGATACGCAGTATTTT
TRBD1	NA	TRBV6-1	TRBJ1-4	CASSEGSNRGWLKLFF	TGTGCCAGCAGTGAAGGGAGTAACAGGGGGTGGTTAAAACTGTTTTTT
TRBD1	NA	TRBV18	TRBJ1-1	CASSPRDRENTEAFF	TGTGCCAGCTCACCACGGGACAGGGAGAACACTGAAGCTTTCTTT
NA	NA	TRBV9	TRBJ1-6	CASSVGVGSSYNSPLHF	TGTGCCAGCAGCGTAGGGGTCGGGAGCTCCTATAATTCACCCCTCCACTTT
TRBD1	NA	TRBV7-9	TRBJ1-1	CASSARQGNTEAFF	TGTGCCAGCAGCGCCCGACAGGGAAACACTGAAGCTTTCTTT
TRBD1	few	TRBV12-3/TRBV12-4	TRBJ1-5	CASRYAGTGQHF	TGTGCCAGCAGATACGCCGGGACAGGACAGCATTTT
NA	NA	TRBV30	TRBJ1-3	CAWSVSAGPGNTIYF	TGTGCCTGGAGCGTTTCAGCGGGACCGGGAAACACCATATATTTT
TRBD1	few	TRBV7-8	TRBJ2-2	CASSLARTGTNTGELFF	TGTGCCAGCAGCTTAGCCAGGACAGGGACTAACACCGGGGAGCTGTTTTTT
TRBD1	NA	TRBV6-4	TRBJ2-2	CASSEEGQGIRTGELFF	TGTGCCAGCAGTGAGGAGGGACAGGGGATTCGAACCGGGGAGCTGTTTTTT
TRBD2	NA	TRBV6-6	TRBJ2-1	CASSTGLAGVAEQFF	TGTGCCAGCAGTACAGGACTAGCGGGAGTAGCTGAGCAGTTCTTC
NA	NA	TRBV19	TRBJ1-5	CASSIRGSNQPQHF	TGTGCCAGTAGTATTCGGGGTTCCAATCAGCCCCAGCATTTT
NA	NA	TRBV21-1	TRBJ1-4	CASGGRECANEKLFF	TGTGCCAGCGGAGGCCGGGAATGCGCTAATGAAAAACTGTTTTTT
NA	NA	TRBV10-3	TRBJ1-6	CAISIAGDNSPLHF	TGTGCCATCAGTATAGCAGGGGATAATTCACCCCTCCACTTT
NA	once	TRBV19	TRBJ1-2	CASGNSGYGYTF	TGTGCCAGTGGCAACAGTGGTTATGGCTACACCTTC
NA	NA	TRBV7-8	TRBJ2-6	CASSSYETSSGANVLTF	TGTGCCAGCAGCTCCTACGAGACATCCTCTGGGGCCAACGTCCTGACTTTC
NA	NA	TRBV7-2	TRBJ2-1	CASSLGGGHYNEQFF	TGTGCCAGCAGCTTAGGGGGGGGCCACTACAATGAGCAGTTCTTC